This T cell receptor beta chain was profiled in a study of T cells in Graves' hyperthyroidism and ophthalmopathy. Across the whole study: Peripheral blood specimens were obtained at initial diagnosis, prior to any treatment. Study observations and caveats: Peripheral blood also featured most of the thyroid clonotypes expanded above 0.001.

The investigators amplified TCR beta CDR3 regions from RNA transcripts. The HTBI primer set was used in a first-round RT-PCR of the TCR CDR3. TCRdb recomputed calls from the multiplex PCR reads with MiXCR, one row per CDR3 protein. The data contain 450,000 to 600,000 distinct CDR3 sequences, 20% of them seen just once; the ten biggest clones take up roughly 44%. A word on this clonotype: Antigen specificity is unknown.

This CDR3 is built from 15 residues. Germline V gives CDR1 LNHDA, CDR2 SQIVND (reference sequence). V gave up 2 bases and J gave up 9 bases, with 14 bases separating them. The source is a man aged 40-55 years with Graves' ophthalmopathy. Sequenced input: blood. The rearrangement joins TRBV19 to TRBJ2-6; the D gene is possibly TRBD2 (5 bases). The CDR3 spells CASSILSGVGNVLTF. CDR3 nucleotide sequence: TGTGCCAGTAGTATATTGTCCGGGGTCGGCAACGTCCTGACTTTC.